Below, one TCR beta chain is given with its context. The CDR3 has 14 residues. Trimming removed 0 bases at V and 2 bases at J, with 5 bases between. Germline V gene sequence: CDR1 SNHLY, CDR2 FYNNEI. Expressed TCRB transcripts were sequenced because the isolated RNA had all been reverse transcribed beforehand. Using immunoSEQ multiplex PCR, the repertoire was profiled, and TCRdb retains in-frame clones only, with some absent. The profile covers fewer than 900,000 clones, with about a sixth appearing a single time and 0.023% taken by the ten largest. The data belong to a study of beta chain features in type 1 diabetes.

The chain is built from TRBV2 and TRBJ2-1; D is undetermined. The sequence derives from a woman between 18 and 29 years old in good health. The specimen sequenced was naive CD4+ T cells from blood. As DNA, the CDR3 is TGTGCCAGCAGTGAAGCGGGGACCTACAATGAGCAGTTCTTC. Residues: CASSEAGTYNEQFF.